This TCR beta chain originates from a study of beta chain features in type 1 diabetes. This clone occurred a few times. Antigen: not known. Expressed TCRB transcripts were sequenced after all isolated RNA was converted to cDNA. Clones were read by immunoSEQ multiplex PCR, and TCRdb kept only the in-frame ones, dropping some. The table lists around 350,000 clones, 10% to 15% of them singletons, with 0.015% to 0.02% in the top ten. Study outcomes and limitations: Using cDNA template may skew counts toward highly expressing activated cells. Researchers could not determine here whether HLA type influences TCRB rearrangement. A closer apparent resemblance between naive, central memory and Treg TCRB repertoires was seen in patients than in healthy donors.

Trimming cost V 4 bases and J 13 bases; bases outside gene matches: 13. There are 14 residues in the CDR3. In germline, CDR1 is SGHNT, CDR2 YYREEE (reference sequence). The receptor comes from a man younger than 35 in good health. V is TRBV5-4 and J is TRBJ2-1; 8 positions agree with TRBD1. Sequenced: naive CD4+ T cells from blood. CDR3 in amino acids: CASSTAGTGDEQFF. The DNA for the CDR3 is TGTGCCAGCAGCACGGCCGGGACAGGAGACGAACAGTTCTTC.